Listed below are T cell receptor beta chains from one sample, sequenced in a study of vaccination effects on CD4 cells after COVID-19. Data came from immunoSEQ multiplex PCR; TCRdb stores just in-frame clones and leaves some out. The sample consists of 50,000 to 65,000 clones, over 80% of them appearing once. Which antigens these TCRs recognize remains unknown. The sample consisted of CD4+ T cells from PBMCs cultured with HCoV-229E spike peptides, taken before COVID-19 vaccination. These receptors originate from a human donor who received a COVID-19 vaccine. CDR3s include the opening cysteine and the closing phenylalanine or tryptophan. Each record gives: V gene, J gene, CDR3 protein.

v_gene: TRBV28
j_gene: TRBJ1-3
CDR3aa: CASSSAGGGQGNTIYF

v_gene: TRBV5-1
j_gene: TRBJ2-1
CDR3aa: CASSRWTGPDEQFF

v_gene: TRBV4-2
j_gene: TRBJ1-4
CDR3aa: CASSQDLGVYGNEKLFF

v_gene: TRBV19
j_gene: TRBJ2-1
CDR3aa: CASSQQLNEQFF

v_gene: TRBV24-1
j_gene: TRBJ2-1
CDR3aa: CATKPPPGLAANNEQFF

v_gene: TRBV7-2
j_gene: TRBJ2-5
CDR3aa: CASSFPGTSGGRKETQYF

v_gene: TRBV6-5
j_gene: TRBJ2-3
CDR3aa: CASSNPGQGAMYF

v_gene: TRBV29-1
j_gene: TRBJ1-2
CDR3aa: CSLDGRYGYTF

v_gene: TRBV7-2
j_gene: TRBJ2-5
CDR3aa: CASSLAPRETQYF

v_gene: TRBV5-6
j_gene: TRBJ1-1
CDR3aa: CASSLIGNTNTEAFF

v_gene: TRBV6-1
j_gene: TRBJ1-4
CDR3aa: CASSEALQAGEEKLFF

v_gene: TRBV5-1
j_gene: TRBJ1-4
CDR3aa: CASSKTGVFNEKLFF

v_gene: TRBV5-1
j_gene: TRBJ2-1
CDR3aa: CASSKVGAYDEQFF

v_gene: TRBV29-1
j_gene: TRBJ1-2
CDR3aa: CSVNRLSNYGYTF

v_gene: TRBV2
j_gene: TRBJ2-1
CDR3aa: CASRQSYNEQFF

v_gene: TRBV18
j_gene: TRBJ2-5
CDR3aa: CASSPQDQETQYF

v_gene: TRBV28
j_gene: TRBJ1-6
CDR3aa: CASSTRQGGGSPLHF

v_gene: TRBV29-1
j_gene: TRBJ2-1
CDR3aa: CSAPSRGEGNEQFF

v_gene: TRBV18
j_gene: TRBJ2-1
CDR3aa: CASSPPTGGIYNEQFF